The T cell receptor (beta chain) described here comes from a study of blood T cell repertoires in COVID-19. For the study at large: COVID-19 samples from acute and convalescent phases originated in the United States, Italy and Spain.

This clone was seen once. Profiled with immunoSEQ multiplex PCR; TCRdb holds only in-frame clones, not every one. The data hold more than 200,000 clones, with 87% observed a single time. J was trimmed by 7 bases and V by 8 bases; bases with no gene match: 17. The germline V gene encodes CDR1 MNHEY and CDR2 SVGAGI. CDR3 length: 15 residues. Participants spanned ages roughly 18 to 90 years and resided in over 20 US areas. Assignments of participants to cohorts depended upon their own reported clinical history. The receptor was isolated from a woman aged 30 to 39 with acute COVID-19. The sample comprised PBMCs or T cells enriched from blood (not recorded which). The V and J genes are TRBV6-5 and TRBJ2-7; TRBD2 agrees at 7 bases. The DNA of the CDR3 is TGTGCCAGCCAGATTGGGTCCGCGGGGGAAAAAGAGCAGTACTTC. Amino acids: CASQIGSAGEKEQYF.